This T cell receptor beta chain is from a study of T cell responses to AZD1222 COVID-19 vaccine. The study's findings and limits: Donors in the cohort were predominantly white British and more often female, and clonal diversity was possibly underestimated. Vaccine-related CD4 TCRs covered spike, predominating at 160-218 and 743-854.

This clone was seen only a few times. What it recognizes is unknown. Second doses that came at about 4 or about 12 weeks were put together. Some clones are missing from TCRdb's copy, which holds only in-frame ones; the method was immunoSEQ multiplex PCR. The sample yields tens of thousands of clones, 85% to 90% seen once. The CDR3 is 14 residues long. Losses at the gene ends were 5 bases for V and 1 base for J; bases not matched to a gene: 4. CDR1 is MNHEY, CDR2 SVGEGT, per germline. The TCR was taken from an adult who received the AZD1222 COVID-19 vaccine. This chain connects TRBV6-2 or TRBV6-3 to TRBJ2-7; 8 positions agree with TRBD2. The sample consisted of peripheral blood, taken 28 days after the second AZD1222 dose. In DNA, the CDR3 is TGTGCCAGCAGTAAAGCGGGGGAATCCTACGAGCAGTACTTC. Translating it yields CASSKAGESYEQYF.